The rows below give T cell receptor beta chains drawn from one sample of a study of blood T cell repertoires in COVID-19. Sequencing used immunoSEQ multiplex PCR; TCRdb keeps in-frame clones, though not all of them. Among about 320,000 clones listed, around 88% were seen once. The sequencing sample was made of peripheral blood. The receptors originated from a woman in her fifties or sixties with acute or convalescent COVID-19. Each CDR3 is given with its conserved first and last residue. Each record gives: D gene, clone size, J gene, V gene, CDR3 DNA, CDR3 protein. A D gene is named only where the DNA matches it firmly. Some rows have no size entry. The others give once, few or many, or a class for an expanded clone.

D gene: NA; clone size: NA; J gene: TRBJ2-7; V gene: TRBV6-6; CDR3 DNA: TGTGCCAGCAATCAAGCGGTAGCTAGCAGATACGAGCAGTACTTC; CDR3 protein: CASNQAVASRYEQYF
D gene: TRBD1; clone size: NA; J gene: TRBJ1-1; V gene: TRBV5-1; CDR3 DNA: TGCGCCAGCAGCTTGAACAGGGGCGGCACTGAAGCTTTCTTT; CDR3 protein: CASSLNRGGTEAFF
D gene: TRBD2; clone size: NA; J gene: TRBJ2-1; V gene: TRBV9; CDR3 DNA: TGTGCCAGCAGCGTAGTCCTAGCGGTGAGCTCCTACAATGAGCAGTTCTTC; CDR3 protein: CASSVVLAVSSYNEQFF
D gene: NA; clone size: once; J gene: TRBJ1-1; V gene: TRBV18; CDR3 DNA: TGTGCCAGCTCACCAAACTACCAAGGGAACACTGAAGCTTTCTTT; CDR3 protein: CASSPNYQGNTEAFF
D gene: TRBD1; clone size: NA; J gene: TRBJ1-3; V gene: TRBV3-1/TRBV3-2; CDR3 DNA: TGTGCCAGCAGTTCGGGACAGGGCATAGGCACCATATATTTT; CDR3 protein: CASSSGQGIGTIYF
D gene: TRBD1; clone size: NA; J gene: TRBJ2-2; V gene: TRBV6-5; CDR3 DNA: TGTGCCAGCAGGACAGGGGGAGGCACCGGGGAGCTGTTTTTT; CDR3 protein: CASRTGGGTGELFF
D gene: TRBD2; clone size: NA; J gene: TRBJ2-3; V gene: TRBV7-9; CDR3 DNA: TGTGCCAGCAGCTTAGCTTGGACTAGCGGGATCCCAGATACGCAGTATTTT; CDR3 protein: CASSLAWTSGIPDTQYF
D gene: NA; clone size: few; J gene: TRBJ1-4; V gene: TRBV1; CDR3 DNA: TGCACCAGCAGACGACAGGGGATGAGCGAAAAACTGTTTTTT; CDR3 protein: CTSRRQGMSEKLFF
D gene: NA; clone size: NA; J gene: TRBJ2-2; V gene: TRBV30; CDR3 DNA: TGTGCCTGGAGTCCGAGGACCGGGGAGCTGTTTTTT; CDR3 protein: CAWSPRTGELFF
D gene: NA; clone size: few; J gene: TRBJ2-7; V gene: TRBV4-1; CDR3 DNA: TGCGCCAGCAGCCAAGCCGATTTTATGGGAAGAGGGGGCTACGAGCAGTACTTC; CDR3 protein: CASSQADFMGRGGYEQYF